This T cell receptor (beta chain) originates from a study of blood T cell repertoires in COVID-19 (dated by TCRdb to 2018 to 2020). General notes on the study: Samples from collaborators originated in the United States, Italy and Spain and spanned both the acute and convalescent phases of COVID-19. The material from the prospective study consisted of cDNA or gDNA derived from T cells, B-cell-depleted T cells, or PBMCs. The samples were drawn from two sources: the first 160 participants of the ongoing ImmuneRACE study, and 1,000 to 1,500 subjects contributed by 6 global collaborators. Subjects who had been exposed to COVID-19, were actively infected with it, or had recovered from it provided the deeply sampled blood TCRbeta repertoires that made up the dataset. Where available, HLA class I and class II types were obtained from metadata supplied by the sample provider rather than from assay-based typing. The sample metadata nearly always contained a de-identified subject ID, COVID-19 status, age in years and sex. The repertoires were made available in a free public database intended to serve as a resource for research on the immune response to SARS-CoV-2.

TCRbeta CDR3 regions were amplified from genomic DNA by means of the immunoSEQ Assay, a bias-controlled multiplex PCR. On the authors' methods: Nucleated cell counts per sample were estimated from amplification of reference gene primers within the assay. Sequence reads were collapsed and filtered to measure the absolute abundance of every unique TCRbeta CDR3 rearrangement. For each sample, productive Simpson clonality was calculated as the square root of Simpson's diversity index over productive rearrangements. TCRdb obtained this table from immuneACCESS and retained in-frame rearrangements with V and J assigned. These tables miss some clones; where compared with another copy, unresolved V genes account for less than half of the shortfall, and the remainder is unexplained. V, J and clone size derive from that table, while D and trimming were established from the DNA sequence. Counted in this sample were some 80,000 clones; 79% of them appeared once. The ten largest account for 5% to 6% of the sample.

The research as a whole found: How much clinical and demographic metadata was included differed by source and by participant, and the metadata was provided uncurated.

Collaborating institutions collected whole blood in K2EDTA tubes following their own protocols. Collaborator samples were shipped for TCRbeta analysis as frozen whole blood, isolated PBMCs, or DNA extracted from either sample type. As regards this clone: What this receptor recognizes is not known. No much larger clone is present one base from it, and per-base qualities are unavailable.

The sequence came from a woman aged 80 or over with active or convalescent COVID-19. Sequencing used peripheral blood.

The nucleotide sequence is given as TGTGCCAGCAGAGGACTAGCGGGGGTCAAAAACATTCAGTACTTC. Translated, this gives CASRGLAGVKNIQYF. The rearrangement joined TRBV27 to TRBJ2-4; 13 bases in the junction line up with TRBD2. Trimmed from V: 6 bases; trimmed from J: 3 bases; junction bases lacking a gene match: 2. The germline V gene encodes CDR1 MNHEY and CDR2 SMNVEV (reference sequence). CDR3 length: 15 amino acids, cysteine to phenylalanine. Just CDR3 DNA is preserved here, 45 bases in frame from base 1.